This entry features one T cell receptor (beta chain) sequence. The data originate from a study of blood T cell repertoires in COVID-19. Study-level information: Whether acute or convalescent, the COVID-19 samples came from the United States, Italy and Spain. The cDNA or gDNA used as material had been derived from T cells, B-cell-depleted T cells, or PBMCs.

Germline CDR1 and CDR2: SQVTM and ANQGSEA. The CDR3 is 14 amino acids. The V segment lost 2 bases and the J segment 7 bases; nucleotides outside the gene matches: 7. Only in-frame clones appear in the TCRdb table, and some are missing; sequencing was by immunoSEQ multiplex PCR. Of about 150,000 clones in the sample, roughly 91% were seen once. Sequencing was done on a sample of peripheral blood. This chain connects TRBV29-1 to TRBJ2-1; TRBD2 matches 8 bases. The TCR sequence derives from a man in his forties or fifties who had recovered from COVID-19. CDR3 DNA: TGCAGCGTTGAAAGAAGTCGGGGGGGTAATGAGCAGTTCTTC. As protein: CSVERSRGGNEQFF.